Listed below are T cell receptor beta chains from one sample, sequenced in a study of blood T cell repertoires in COVID-19. Only in-frame clones appear in the TCRdb table, and some are missing; sequencing was by immunoSEQ multiplex PCR. The sample contains about 130,000 clones, around 81% of which appear only once. Sample: peripheral blood. The receptors stem from a woman aged 45-65 years with acute or convalescent COVID-19. The CDR3 runs from the conserved cysteine through the conserved F or W. Clone size is not always given. Where it is, it says once, few, many or a class for expanded clones.

TRBV14,NA,TRBJ2-1,CASSQDPRVEQFF
TRBV5-1,NA,TRBJ1-1,CASSWGGMNTEAFF
TRBV28,NA,TRBJ1-2,CASLSGGAGPHGYTF
TRBV12-5,NA,TRBJ2-2,CASGLVLGPNTGELFF
TRBV6-6,NA,TRBJ1-5,CASSRTGESNQPQHF
TRBV10-3,NA,TRBJ2-1,CAIRGSGAYNEQFF
TRBV2,NA,TRBJ2-7,CASRRIDYEQYF
TRBV5-4,NA,TRBJ1-6,CASSSLQDFGNSPLHF
TRBV19,NA,TRBJ1-4,CASSIRTATNEKLFF
TRBV11-3,few,TRBJ2-1,CASSLTSGQYNEQFF
TRBV28,NA,TRBJ1-6,CASFRDDSPLHF
TRBV28,NA,TRBJ1-1,CASSSWDRGKTEAFF
TRBV25-1,NA,TRBJ2-5,CASSDFMGTGIETQYF
TRBV29-1,once,TRBJ2-6,CSVVFTKGSGSGANVLTF
TRBV5-1,NA,TRBJ2-7,CASSLDLGHSSYEQYF
TRBV2,NA,TRBJ1-1,CASSNSGTGNTEAFF
TRBV6-6,NA,TRBJ1-5,CASSISGRDSNQPQHF
TRBV7-9,few,TRBJ1-1,CASSLQDYTEAFF
TRBV6-5,NA,TRBJ1-3,CASSYDGTLSGNTIYF
TRBV6-5,NA,TRBJ1-3,CASSYDRAGNTIYF
TRBV7-9,NA,TRBJ1-2,CASESSYRYTF
TRBV23-1,NA,TRBJ2-1,CASSQSLAGGLYEQFF
TRBV7-9,NA,TRBJ2-1,CASSLPSGNEQFF
TRBV2,NA,TRBJ2-7,CASSSTPGQGPLNAYEQYF
TRBV11-1,NA,TRBJ2-5,CASSPGESETQYF
TRBV29-1,once,TRBJ1-2,CSGGDSGRYGYTF
TRBV4-2,NA,TRBJ1-4,CASSQDYSFNEKLFF
TRBV7-9,NA,TRBJ1-1,CASSLEEDSKAFF
TRBV12-5,NA,TRBJ1-3,CASGSGTGVYTIYF